A single sample is the source of the 21 T cell receptor beta chains below, sequenced in a study of OX40 agonist ivuxolimab in advanced cancers. Data came from immunoSEQ multiplex PCR; TCRdb stores just in-frame clones and leaves some out. The sample holds some 74,000 clones, roughly 90% seen once. This specimen was CD4+ or CD8+ T cells sorted from blood, taken in a trial of the OX40 agonist ivuxolimab. The receptors shown here come from an adult with an advanced solid tumor such as melanoma, head and neck, liver or kidney cancer.

This chain uses TRBV5-1 with TRBJ2-7; no reliable D call. Per the germline V gene, CDR1 is SGHRS and CDR2 is YFSETQ. V was clipped by 0 bases and J by 0 bases, with 7 bases between them. CDR3 length: 14 amino acids. CDR3 DNA: TGCGCCAGCAGCTTGGATTCTAACTCCTACGAGCAGTACTTC. Translating gives CASSLDSNSYEQYF.

The V gene is TRBV5-1, the J gene TRBJ2-5, with 7 nucleotides matching TRBD2. CDR1 is SGHRS, CDR2 YFSETQ, per germline. Trimming removed 2 bases from V and 4 bases from J; junction bases left unmatched: 5. This CDR3 is built from 14 residues. The CDR3 reads CASSFAGARETQYF. The DNA of the CDR3 is TGCGCCAGCAGCTTTGCGGGAGCCCGAGAGACCCAGTACTTC.

The chain uses TRBV7-3 and TRBJ2-2, with 7 positions matching TRBD2. This CDR3 region has 14 residues. The J segment lost 5 bases and the V segment lost 6 bases, leaving 6 bases of the junction unmatched. Germline loops: CDR1 SGHTA, CDR2 FQGTGA. This CDR3 reads CASSPYSGTGELFF. For the CDR3, the DNA is TGTGCCAGCAGTCCTTATAGCGGGACCGGGGAGCTGTTTTTT.

V is TRBV6-6 and J is TRBJ1-1; D call uncertain. V was cut by 6 bases and J by 0 bases, with 8 bases left in between. The CDR3 length is 13 residues. Germline CDR1 MNHNY, CDR2 SVGAGI (reference sequence). In DNA form, the CDR3 reads TGTGCCAGCAGGAGGGAGGTGAACACTGAAGCTTTCTTT. Translation: CASRREVNTEAFF.

V gene TRBV29-1 combines with J gene TRBJ1-1; D possibly corresponds to TRBD1 (5 bases). V was clipped by 6 bases and J by 1 base, with 9 bases between them. Germline CDR1 and CDR2: SQVTM and ANQGSEA. The length of the CDR3 is 12 residues. CDR3 protein: CSVIRGNTEAFF. For the CDR3, the DNA is TGCAGCGTGATTAGGGGGAACACTGAAGCTTTCTTT. The complete variable domain, with remaining parts taken from reference TRBV29-1 and TRBJ1-1, reads SAVISQKPSRDICQRGTSLTIQCQVDSQVTMMFWYRQQPGQSLTLIATANQGSEATYESGFVIDKFPISRPNLTFSTLTVSNMSPEDSSIYLCSVIRGNTEAFFGQGTRLTVV.

The chain joins TRBV5-1 to TRBJ2-7, with TRBD1 identical over 10 bases. The CDR3 sequence is 18 residues long. J gave up 0 bases and V 2 bases, and 11 bases lay outside the gene matches. Germline loops: CDR1 SGHRS, CDR2 YFSETQ. The CDR3 here is CASSFRPTGTGDSYEQYF. CDR3 bases: TGCGCCAGCAGCTTCAGACCAACCGGGACAGGGGACTCCTACGAGCAGTACTTC. The complete variable domain, with remaining parts taken from reference TRBV5-1 and TRBJ2-7, reads KAGVTQTPRYLIKTRGQQVTLSCSPISGHRSVSWYQQTPGQGLQFLFEYFSETQRNKGNFPGRFSGRQFSNSRSEMNVSTLELGDSALYLCASSFRPTGTGDSYEQYFGPGTRLTVT.

V gene TRBV7-2 combines with J gene TRBJ1-1; D not resolved. The germline V gene has CDR1 SGHTA and CDR2 FQGNSA. The CDR3 runs to 14 residues. V was pared by 0 bases and J by 0 bases, with 5 bases between. CDR3 coding DNA: TGTGCCAGCAGCTTAGCGGTTATGAACACTGAAGCTTTCTTT. Encoded protein: CASSLAVMNTEAFF.

V is TRBV28 and J is TRBJ1-4; 10 bases match TRBD1. The CDR3 is 15 amino acids. J gave up 8 bases and V 6 bases, and 9 bases lay outside the gene matches. Per the germline V gene, CDR1 is MDHEN and CDR2 is SYDVKM. CDR3: CASSESTGGAEKLFF. Here the CDR3 DNA reads TGTGCCAGCAGCGAATCGACAGGGGGCGCAGAAAAACTGTTTTTT.

The V gene is TRBV27, the J gene TRBJ2-5, with D possibly TRBD1 on 5 matching bases. V lost 2 bases, J lost 4 bases, and 14 bases lay in between. The CDR3 runs 15 residues. Germline assignment: CDR1 MNHEY and CDR2 SMNVEV (reference sequence). The CDR3 is CASSLRRQGGETQYF. DNA of the CDR3: TGTGCCAGCAGTTTAAGGCGTCAGGGTGGAGAGACCCAGTACTTC.

The J gene is TRBJ2-7, the V gene TRBV28, with 14 bases aligning to TRBD2. The trim removed 4 bases at V and 7 bases at J, leaving 12 bases unmatched. Germline values: CDR1 MDHEN, CDR2 SYDVKM. The CDR3 loop spans 17 amino acids. CDR3 sequence: CASSSQWTSGRTGEQYF. DNA of the CDR3: TGTGCCAGCAGTTCCCAATGGACTAGCGGGAGGACGGGGGAGCAGTACTTC. Full variable domain (rest looked up from reference TRBV28 and TRBJ2-7): DVKVTQSSRYLVKRTGEKVFLECVQDMDHENMFWYRQDPGLGLRLIYFSYDVKMKEKGDIPEGYSVSREKKERFSLILESASTNQTSMYLCASSSQWTSGRTGEQYFGPGTRLTVT.

J is TRBJ2-2 and V is TRBV6-5, with D possibly being TRBD1 (6 bases). The CDR3 spans 14 residues. The V and J ends lost 10 bases and 0 bases respectively, with 12 bases between them. CDR1 MNHEY and CDR2 SVGAGI come from the germline V gene. CDR3 bases: TGTGCCACCCAGAGGGGGACGAACACCGGGGAGCTGTTTTTT. It encodes CATQRGTNTGELFF.

The CDR3 region has the DNA TGTGCCAGCACTGGACCAGAGACCTACGAGCAGTACTTC. This translates into CASTGPETYEQYF. V and J are TRBV5-8 and TRBJ2-7; D gene unclear. The CDR3 consists of 13 residues. CDR1 and CDR2 (germline): SGHTS, YDEGEE. Trimming shortened V by 6 bases and J by 2 bases, and 12 bases separated the two germline ends.

This clone appeared once. The CDR3 region is CASSLGPTYEQYF. The CDR3 region has the DNA TGTGCCAGCAGTCTGGGACCGACCTACGAGCAGTACTTC. The rearrangement uses TRBV6-5 and TRBJ2-7, with D tentatively TRBD1 or TRBD2 (5 bases each). V gave up 5 bases and J gave up 2 bases, with 10 bases separating them. CDR1 and CDR2 (germline): MNHEY, SVGAGI. The CDR3 extends over 13 amino acids.

The chain carries TRBV19 and TRBJ2-2; the match to TRBD1 covers 10 bases. CDR1 and CDR2 (germline): LNHDA, SQIVND (reference sequence). This CDR3 spans 15 amino acids. The ends lost 6 bases at V and 4 bases at J; junction bases unmatched: 5. This chain's CDR3 is CASRWGQGFTGELFF. The DNA of the CDR3 is TGTGCCAGTAGATGGGGACAGGGGTTCACCGGGGAGCTGTTTTTT.

This rearrangement joins TRBV28 to TRBJ1-4; D unresolved. The V end was cut by 3 bases, the J end by 7 bases, with 15 bases between. CDR3 length equals 15 residues. Looked up from germline, CDR1 is MDHEN and CDR2 is SYDVKM. The CDR3 sequence is CASSFVLSGAEKLFF. CDR3 sequence (DNA): TGTGCCAGCAGTTTTGTTCTTTCAGGCGCTGAAAAACTGTTTTTT.

The chain couples TRBV28 to TRBJ2-7, with 8 bases identical to TRBD1. This CDR3 is 16 amino acids long. From germline, CDR1 is MDHEN and CDR2 SYDVKM. The junction had 10 bases not matched to a gene; V was cut back by 2 bases and J by 4 bases. CDR3 DNA sequence: TGTGCCAGCAGTTTAAGGAGGACAGGGAAATATTACGAGCAGTACTTC. Translated, it gives CASSLRRTGKYYEQYF.

The V gene is TRBV18, the J gene TRBJ1-1; D is uncertain. Trimming stripped 1 base from V and 4 bases from J, with 13 bases between. The germline V gene encodes CDR1 KGHSH and CDR2 LQKENI. The CDR3 runs to 15 residues. For the CDR3, the DNA is TGTGCCAGCTCACCACATCAGGACCTCGGCACTGAAGCTTTCTTT. This sequence encodes CASSPHQDLGTEAFF. Full variable domain (missing parts from reference TRBV18 and TRBJ1-1): NAGVMQNPRHLVRRRGQEARLRCSPMKGHSHVYWYRQLPEEGLKFMVYLQKENIIDESGMPKERFSAEFPKEGPSILRIQQVVRGDSAAYFCASSPHQDLGTEAFFGQGTRLTVV.

This clone was detected only once. This chain uses TRBV15 with TRBJ2-1, with D possibly being TRBD1 or TRBD2 (5 bases each). The CDR3 has 13 amino acids. The V gene's germline CDR1 is LNHNV and CDR2 YYDKDF (reference sequence). Trimming removed 3 bases at V and 9 bases at J, with 12 bases between. The CDR3 spells CATSRGPWGEQFF. As DNA, the CDR3 is TGTGCCACCAGCAGGGGACCGTGGGGTGAGCAGTTCTTC.

The chain has TRBV18 and TRBJ2-1, with 8 nucleotides matching TRBD1. The CDR3 consists of 15 residues. CDR1 and CDR2 (germline): KGHSH, LQKENI. V was pared by 3 bases and J by 8 bases, with 9 bases of the junction left unmatched. Written as DNA, the CDR3 is TGTGCCAGCTCACCCCTGCCTGGACAGGGACATGAGCAGTTCTTC. Protein product: CASSPLPGQGHEQFF.

The chain is built from TRBV10-1 and TRBJ2-7; D is possibly TRBD1 or TRBD2 (7 bases each). The V and J ends lost 10 bases and 2 bases respectively, with 18 bases between them. This CDR3 is 14 amino acids long. In germline, CDR1 is WNHNN, CDR2 SYGVQD (reference sequence). CDR3 DNA sequence: TGCGCCACCGGAGGGAGGGGACAGCCCTACGAGCAGTACTTC. Amino acid sequence: CATGGRGQPYEQYF.

This chain links TRBV29-1 with TRBJ2-7; a possible D gene is TRBD1 (5 bases). The CDR3 runs 14 residues. V dropped 0 bases and J dropped 6 bases, with 15 bases sitting between them. Germline-derived CDR1 and CDR2 are SQVTM and ANQGSEA. CDR3 region: CSVEDRKQTAEQYF. As DNA, the CDR3 is TGCAGCGTTGAAGATCGTAAACAGACAGCCGAGCAGTACTTC.